This T cell receptor (beta chain) originates from a study of T cells after yellow fever vaccination. Germline values: CDR1 SQVTM, CDR2 ANQGSEA. V was pared by 4 bases and J by 0 bases, with 10 bases between. The CDR3 has 13 amino acids. TCRdb itself ran the 5' RACE reads through MiXCR, one entry per CDR3 protein. This table holds about 45,000 distinct CDR3 sequences, about 6.8% found once. This clonotype was seen only a few times. The sequence derives from a man aged 25-45 years who received the YFV17D yellow fever vaccine. This chain joins TRBV29-1 and TRBJ2-7, with unresolved D. Here the sequenced sample was CD8+ T cells not binding an NS4B(214-222) dextramer, sorted from PBMCs, taken 45 days after the yellow fever booster vaccination. Written as DNA, the CDR3 is TGCAGCGTTGTGGGCGGTAGCTCCTACGAGCAGTACTTC. Encoded protein: CSVVGGSSYEQYF.